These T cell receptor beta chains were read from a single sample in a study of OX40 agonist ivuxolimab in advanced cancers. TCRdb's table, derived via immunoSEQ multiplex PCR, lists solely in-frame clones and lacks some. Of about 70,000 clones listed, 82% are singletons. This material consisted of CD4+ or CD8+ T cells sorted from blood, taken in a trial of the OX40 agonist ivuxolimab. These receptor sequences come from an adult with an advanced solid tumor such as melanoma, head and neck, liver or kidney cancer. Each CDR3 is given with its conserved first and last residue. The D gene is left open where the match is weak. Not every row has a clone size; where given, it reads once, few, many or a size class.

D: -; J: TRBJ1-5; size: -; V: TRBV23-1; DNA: TGCGCCAGCAGTCGTCGACAGTGCAATCAGCCCCAGCATTTT; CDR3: CASSRRQCNQPQHF
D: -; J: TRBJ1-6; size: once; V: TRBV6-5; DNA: TGTGCCAGCGGGGGGCGTTCCGGTTATAATTCACCCCTCCACTTT; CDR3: CASGGRSGYNSPLHF
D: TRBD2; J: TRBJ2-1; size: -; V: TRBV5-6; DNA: TGTGCCAGCAGCTTGGTCAGCGGGAGGGCCTTCGAGCAGTTCTTC; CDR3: CASSLVSGRAFEQFF
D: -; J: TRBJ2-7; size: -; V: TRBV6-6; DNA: TGTGCCAGCAGTTACTCGGGACCAAGTGAGCAGTACTTC; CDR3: CASSYSGPSEQYF
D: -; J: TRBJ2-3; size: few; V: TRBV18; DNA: TGTGCCAGCTCACCACAAGCTAGCACAGATACGCAGTATTTT; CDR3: CASSPQASTDTQYF
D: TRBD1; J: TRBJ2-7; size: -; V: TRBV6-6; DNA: TGTGCCAGCAGTTACACAGGGGCTAGCTCCTACGAGCAGTACTTC; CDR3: CASSYTGASSYEQYF
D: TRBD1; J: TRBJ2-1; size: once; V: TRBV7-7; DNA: TGTGCTAGCAGCTCGGGACAGGGAACCGGCGGTGAGCAGTTCTTC; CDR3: CASSSGQGTGGEQFF
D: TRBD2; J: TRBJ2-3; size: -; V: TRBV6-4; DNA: TGTGCCAGCAGCGCTCTAGCGGGAGCAGGAGATACGCAGTATTTT; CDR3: CASSALAGAGDTQYF
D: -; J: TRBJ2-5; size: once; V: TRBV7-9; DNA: TGTGCCAGCAGCTTAACACGGGAGAAAGAGACCCAGTACTTC; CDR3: CASSLTREKETQYF
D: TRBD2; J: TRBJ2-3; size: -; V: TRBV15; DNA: TGTGCCACCAGCAGAGGTTTAGCGGGGCCCACAGATACGCAGTATTTT; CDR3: CATSRGLAGPTDTQYF
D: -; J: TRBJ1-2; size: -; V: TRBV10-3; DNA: TGTGCCATCAGTGAGTCTGACGGGGAGGCCTATGGCTACACCTTC; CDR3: CAISESDGEAYGYTF
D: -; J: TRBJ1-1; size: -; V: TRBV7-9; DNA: TGTGCCAGCAGCTTACTAGGGCTGAACACTGAAGCTTTCTTT; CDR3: CASSLLGLNTEAFF
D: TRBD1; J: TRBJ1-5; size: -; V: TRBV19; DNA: TGTGCCAGTAAAGACAGGGGAAGGGCTCAGCCCCAGCATTTT; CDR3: CASKDRGRAQPQHF
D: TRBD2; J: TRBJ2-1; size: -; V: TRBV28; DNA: TGTGCCAGCAGGGGGGGAGGGCTAGTGTATAATGAGCAGTTCTTC; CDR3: CASRGGGLVYNEQFF
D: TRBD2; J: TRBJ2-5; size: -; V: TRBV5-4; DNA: TGTGCCAGCAGTTGGAGGGGAGGGGAGACCCAGTACTTC; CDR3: CASSWRGGETQYF
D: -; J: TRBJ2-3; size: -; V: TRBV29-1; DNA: TGCAGCGTTGTGGGCGCGAACGGAGAGGGGGGATCCACAGATACGCAGTATTTT; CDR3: CSVVGANGEGGSTDTQYF
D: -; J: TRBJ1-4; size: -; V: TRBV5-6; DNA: TGTGCCAGCAGTCTTAGGGAAGCTGAAAAACTGTTTTTT; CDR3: CASSLREAEKLFF
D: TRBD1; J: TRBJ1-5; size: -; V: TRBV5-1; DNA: TGCGCCAGCAGCCCCAGACAGGGGGCTCATCAGCCCCAGCATTTT; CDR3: CASSPRQGAHQPQHF
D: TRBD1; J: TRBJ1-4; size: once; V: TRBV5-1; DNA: TGCGCCAGCAGCCGTACACAGGGGGCGGGTGAAAAACTGTTTTTT; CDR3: CASSRTQGAGEKLFF
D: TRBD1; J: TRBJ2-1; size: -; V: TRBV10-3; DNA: TGTGCCATCAGTGGGAAGGGGGCGTCGGATGAGCAGTTCTTC; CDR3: CAISGKGASDEQFF
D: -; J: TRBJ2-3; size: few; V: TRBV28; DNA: TGTGCCACAGGACCACACCGACTGAGAACAGATACGCAGTATTTT; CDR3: CATGPHRLRTDTQYF
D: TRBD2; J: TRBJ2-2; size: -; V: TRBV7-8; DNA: TGTGCCAGCAGCCGAGGGGGACTAGCGGAGTACACCGGGGAGCTGTTTTTT; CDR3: CASSRGGLAEYTGELFF
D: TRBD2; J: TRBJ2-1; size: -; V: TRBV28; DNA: TGTGCCAGCAGTTTTGGCGGGAGGGTAAACAATGAGCAGTTCTTC; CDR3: CASSFGGRVNNEQFF
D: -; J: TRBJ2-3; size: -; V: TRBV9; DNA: TGTGCCAGCAGCGTAGCTGGGGTTTCTGTCGCAGATACGCAGTATTTT; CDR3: CASSVAGVSVADTQYF
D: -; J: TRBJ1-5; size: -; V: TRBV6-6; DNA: TGTGCCAGCAGTTACCGGGACGGCAATCAGCCCCAGCATTTT; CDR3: CASSYRDGNQPQHF
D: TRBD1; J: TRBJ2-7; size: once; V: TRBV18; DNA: TGTGCCAGCTCAGATGGGACAGGAGCCTACGAGCAGTACTTC; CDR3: CASSDGTGAYEQYF
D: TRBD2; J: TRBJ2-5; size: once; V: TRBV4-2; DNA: TGTGCCAGCAGCCAAAGAACTAGCGGGGAGGGGTCCCAAGAGACCCAGTACTTC; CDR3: CASSQRTSGEGSQETQYF
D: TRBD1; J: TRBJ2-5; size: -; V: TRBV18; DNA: TGTGCCAGCTCACCGGACAGGGTGAGGGAGACCCAGTACTTC; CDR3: CASSPDRVRETQYF
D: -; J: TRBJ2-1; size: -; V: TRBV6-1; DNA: TGTGCCAGCAGCGCCTACCATGAGCAGTTCTTC; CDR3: CASSAYHEQFF
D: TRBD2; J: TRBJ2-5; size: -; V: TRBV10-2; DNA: TGCGCCAGCAACCCTAGCGGCCAAGAGACCCAGTACTTC; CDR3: CASNPSGQETQYF
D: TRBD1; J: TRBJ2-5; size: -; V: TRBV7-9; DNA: TGTGCCAGCTCTTACCAGGGGGCAGGAGAGACCCAGTACTTC; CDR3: CASSYQGAGETQYF
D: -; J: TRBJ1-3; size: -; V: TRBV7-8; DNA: TGTGCCAGCAGCTTAGTTCCGCAGGGTTCTGGAAACACCATATATTTT; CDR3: CASSLVPQGSGNTIYF
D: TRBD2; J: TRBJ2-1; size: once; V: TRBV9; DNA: TGTGCCAGCAGCGTAGAAGGTCGAGCGGGAGTTACTTACAATGAGCAGTTCTTC; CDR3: CASSVEGRAGVTYNEQFF
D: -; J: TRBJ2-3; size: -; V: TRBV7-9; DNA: TGTGCCAGCAGCTTTGACCCGGGCTGGGTAGCGTACGATACGCAGTATTTT; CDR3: CASSFDPGWVAYDTQYF
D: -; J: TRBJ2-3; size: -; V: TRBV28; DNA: TGTGCCACAACGGACTCAGATACGCAGTATTTT; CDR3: CATTDSDTQYF
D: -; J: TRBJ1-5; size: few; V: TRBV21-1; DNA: TGTGCCAGCACCGAGGACAGGGCGCGCAATCAGCCCCAGCATTTT; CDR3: CASTEDRARNQPQHF
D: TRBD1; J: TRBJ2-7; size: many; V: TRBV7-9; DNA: TGTGCCAGCACCTCAACAGGGGTTCTCTACGAGCAGTACTTC; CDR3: CASTSTGVLYEQYF
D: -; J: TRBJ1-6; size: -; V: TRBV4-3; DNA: TGCGCCAGCAGCCAAGTTGCAGGTTCACCCCTCCACTTT; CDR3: CASSQVAGSPLHF
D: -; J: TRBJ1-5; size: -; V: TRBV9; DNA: TGTGCCAGCAGCGTAGGGCAGGCCAATCAGCCCCAGCATTTT; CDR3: CASSVGQANQPQHF
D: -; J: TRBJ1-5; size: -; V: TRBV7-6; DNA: TGTGCCAGCAGCCGACATAGCAATCAGCCCCAGCATTTT; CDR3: CASSRHSNQPQHF
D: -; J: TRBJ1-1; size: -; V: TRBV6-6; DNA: TGTGCCAGCAGTTCGCTGCAGGACAGTGAAGCTTTCTTT; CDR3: CASSSLQDSEAFF
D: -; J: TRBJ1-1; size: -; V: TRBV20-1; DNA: TGCAGTGCTAGTCGGTACACTGAAGCTTTCTTT; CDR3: CSASRYTEAFF
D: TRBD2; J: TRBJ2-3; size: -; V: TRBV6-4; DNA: TGTGCCAGCCGAACTATAACCGGGACTAGCGGGCCTAGCACAGATACGCAGTATTTT; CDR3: CASRTITGTSGPSTDTQYF
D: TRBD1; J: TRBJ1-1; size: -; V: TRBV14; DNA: TGTGCCAGCAGCCTGTGGACAGGGGCCCCGAACACTGAAGCTTTCTTT; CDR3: CASSLWTGAPNTEAFF
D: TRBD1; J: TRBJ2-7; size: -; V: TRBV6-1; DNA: TGTGCCAGCATGCCGGGACAGGGGACCTACGAGCAGTACTTC; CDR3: CASMPGQGTYEQYF
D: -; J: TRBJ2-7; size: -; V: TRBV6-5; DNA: TGTGCCAGCAGTCAAAATAGGGAACAGGGCCACGAGCAGTACTTC; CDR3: CASSQNREQGHEQYF
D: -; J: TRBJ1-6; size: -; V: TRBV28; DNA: TGTGCCAGCAGCCCTATTAAGGGAGGTAATTCACCCCTCCACTTT; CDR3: CASSPIKGGNSPLHF
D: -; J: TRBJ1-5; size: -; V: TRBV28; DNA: TGTGCCAGCAGCCCCGTAACAGGGTATCAGCCCCAGCATTTT; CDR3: CASSPVTGYQPQHF
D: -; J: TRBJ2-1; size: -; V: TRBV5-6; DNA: TGTGCCAGCACACCTGGACTGGAATCCTACAATGAGCAGTTCTTC; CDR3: CASTPGLESYNEQFF
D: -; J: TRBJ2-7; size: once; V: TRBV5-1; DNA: TGCGCCAGCAGCTGGGGCTTGATGGGCGGGATGAATAACGAGCAGTACTTC; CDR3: CASSWGLMGGMNNEQYF
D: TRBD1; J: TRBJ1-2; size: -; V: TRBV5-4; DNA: TGTGCCAGCAGCTTGGTTTCCAGGGGGCATGGCTACACCTTC; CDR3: CASSLVSRGHGYTF
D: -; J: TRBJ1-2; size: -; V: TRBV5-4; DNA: TGTGCCAGCAGCTTGGACCAGGAAGCCTATGGCTACACCTTC; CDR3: CASSLDQEAYGYTF
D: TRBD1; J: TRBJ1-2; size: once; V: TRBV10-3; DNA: TGTGCCATCAGTGAGCAGGGGGGAAGCTATGGCTACACCTTC; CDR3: CAISEQGGSYGYTF
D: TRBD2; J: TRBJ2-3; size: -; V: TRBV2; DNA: TGTGCCAGCAGTGAGCTAGCGGGGACTAGCACAGATACGCAGTATTTT; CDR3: CASSELAGTSTDTQYF